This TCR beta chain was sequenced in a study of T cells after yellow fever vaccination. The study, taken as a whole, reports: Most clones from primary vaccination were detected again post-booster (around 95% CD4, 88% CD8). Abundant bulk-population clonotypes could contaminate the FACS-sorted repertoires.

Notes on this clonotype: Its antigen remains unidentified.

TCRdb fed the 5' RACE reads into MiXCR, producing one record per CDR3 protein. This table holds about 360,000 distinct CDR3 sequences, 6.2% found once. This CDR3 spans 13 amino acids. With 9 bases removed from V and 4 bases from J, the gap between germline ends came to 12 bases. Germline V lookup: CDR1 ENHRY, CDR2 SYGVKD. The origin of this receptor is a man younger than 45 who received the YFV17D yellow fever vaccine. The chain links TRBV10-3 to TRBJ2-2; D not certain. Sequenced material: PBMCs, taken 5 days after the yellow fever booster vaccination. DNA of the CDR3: TGTGCCATTGAAGTCGGCGGCACCGGGGAGCTGTTTTTT. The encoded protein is CAIEVGGTGELFF.